The clone carrying this T cell receptor beta chain was detected ten times or more. Antigen specificity is unknown. One entry per CDR3 protein results from TCRdb running MiXCR on the 5' RACE reads. The repertoire holds around 66,000 distinct CDR3 sequences, with roughly 4.9% as singletons. Germline loops: CDR1 LGHNA, CDR2 YSLEER. V gave up 1 base and J gave up 10 bases; unmatched junction bases: 10. The CDR3 length is 16 residues. These data belong to a study of neurological immune-mediated disorders. About the research overall: 31 of 34 multiple sclerosis patients had relapsing-remitting disease; 3 had secondary progressive.

Findings of the study overall: The absence of any CDR3 amino acid sequence shared by expanded clones across subjects suggests that repertoires were private in all groups.

The unsorted libraries had their origin in 2 million PBMCs stored at -80 C. The source is a woman in her sixties or seventies with multiple sclerosis. The genes are TRBV4-3 and TRBJ2-1; TRBD2 matches 10 bases. The material sequenced was PBMCs. The DNA for the CDR3 is TGCGCCAGCAGCCAAGGTGGACTAGCGGAATTAGGGGAGCAGTTCTTC. It specifies CASSQGGLAELGEQFF.